These 12 T cell receptor beta chains came from one sample sequenced in a study of early T cells in non-severe SARS-CoV-2 infection (dated by TCRdb to 2020 to 2022). Library method: 5' RACE. Sequencing was carried out with a NextSeq 500. The public reads were reanalyzed by TCRdb: fastp trimming at Q25, MiXCR alignment, in-frame beta chains only. Identical CDR3 protein sequences are pooled into one entry, listed with their most common genes and DNA. Here the sample has roughly 41,000 distinct CDR3 sequences; over 3.5% occur a single time. Jointly, the top ten make up 4.8% of the sample. Sequences were obtained from whole blood. Receptors originate from an adult who was a healthcare worker with PCR-confirmed SARS-CoV-2 infection or an uninfected control (not recorded which).

This clonotype was counted at least ten times. This chain links TRBV6-5 with TRBJ2-7; 8 bases map to TRBD1. The CDR3 consists of 14 residues. V trimming: 4 bases; J trimming: 3 bases; junction bases outside the gene matches: 5. Germline V gene lookup returns CDR1 MNHEY and CDR2 SVGAGI. CDR3 coding DNA: TGTGCCAGCAGTTTGTACAGGGGGGACTACGAGCAGTACTTC. Translated, it gives CASSLYRGDYEQYF.

This clonotype came up many times. V and J are TRBV20-1 and TRBJ2-7; 9 nucleotides agree with TRBD2. The CDR3 is 13 amino acids. Germline CDR1 and CDR2: DFQATT and SNEGSKA (reference sequence). V lost 6 bases and J lost 2; bases outside the gene matches: 5. The CDR3 is CSAASGNTYEQYF. In DNA, the CDR3 is TGCAGTGCCGCTAGCGGGAATACCTACGAGCAGTACTTC.

This clonotype was observed at least ten times. This sequence joins TRBV7-2 and TRBJ2-3, with D perhaps matching TRBD2 (5 bases). The CDR3 runs to 13 residues. Germline values: CDR1 SGHTA, CDR2 FQGNSA. V lost 3 bases and J lost 2, with 6 bases in between. As DNA, the CDR3 is TGTGCCAGCAGCTTCGGGAACACAGATACGCAGTATTTT. Its protein is CASSFGNTDTQYF. The full variable domain, its missing parts supplied by reference TRBV7-2 and TRBJ2-3, is GAGVSQSPSNKVTEKGKDVELRCDPISGHTALYWYRQSLGQGLEFLIYFQGNSAPDKSGLPSDRFSAERTGGSVSTLTIQRTQQEDSAVYLCASSFGNTDTQYFGPGTRLTVL.

This clonotype was found many times. The rearrangement uses TRBV10-3 and TRBJ2-1; 9 bases line up with TRBD2. After removal of 0 bases from V and 5 bases from J, the junction contained 8 bases not matched to a gene. This CDR3 region has 17 residues. CDR1 is ENHRY and CDR2 is SYGVKD in the germline V gene. The CDR3 reads CAISESISGRDNNEQFF. The CDR3 nucleotides read TGTGCCATCAGTGAGTCAATTAGCGGGAGAGATAACAATGAGCAGTTCTTC.

This clonotype was picked up a small number of times. The CDR3 loop reads CAISDQLEGATGELFF. The CDR3 DNA is TGTGCCATCAGTGATCAACTAGAGGGGGCCACCGGGGAGCTGTTTTTT. This rearrangement joins TRBV10-3 to TRBJ2-2; 7 nucleotides align to TRBD1. This CDR3 region has 16 residues. The V and J ends lost 3 bases and 4 bases, in that order; junction bases with no gene match: 8. CDR1 is ENHRY, CDR2 SYGVKD, per germline.

V and J are TRBV7-2 and TRBJ1-5, with D perhaps TRBD1 (6 bases). The germline gives CDR1 SGHTA, CDR2 FQGNSA. The V end was cut by 3 bases, the J end by 8 bases, with 11 bases between. The CDR3 has 13 residues. Here the CDR3 reads CASSFKGGEPQHF. The CDR3 bases are TGTGCCAGCAGCTTTAAGGGGGGCGAGCCCCAGCATTTT. Variable domain in full (rest from reference TRBV7-2 and TRBJ1-5): GAGVSQSPSNKVTEKGKDVELRCDPISGHTALYWYRQSLGQGLEFLIYFQGNSAPDKSGLPSDRFSAERTGGSVSTLTIQRTQQEDSAVYLCASSFKGGEPQHFGDGTRLSIL.

A few counts support this clonotype. This sequence joins TRBV6-5 and TRBJ1-2; D might be TRBD1 (5 bases). There are 15 residues in the CDR3. Trimming took off 4 bases at V and 3 bases at J, with 15 bases between the two ends. Germline-derived CDR1 and CDR2 are MNHEY and SVGAGI. This CDR3 is CASSFNYRSYYGYTF. The CDR3 region has the DNA TGTGCCAGCAGTTTCAACTACAGGTCGTACTATGGCTACACCTTC.

This clonotype was observed at least ten times. The chain employs TRBV12-3 or TRBV12-4 and TRBJ2-5, with TRBD2 matching 8 bases. The CDR3 is made up of 13 amino acids. With 5 bases clipped from V and 4 bases from J, the junction kept 3 bases outside the gene matches. The DNA for the CDR3 is TGTGCCAGCAGTACGAGCGGGGGAGAGACCCAGTACTTC. It yields the protein CASSTSGGETQYF.

This clonotype turned up a few times. This chain connects TRBV30 to TRBJ2-3; perhaps TRBD1 as D (5 bases). The CDR3 spans 14 residues. The germline V gene has CDR1 GTSNPN and CDR2 SVGIG (reference sequence). Trimming left V 4 bases short and J 4 bases short, with 15 bases between. For the CDR3, the DNA is TGTGCCTGGAATCGACTTACCAGGGCAGATACGCAGTATTTT. It yields the protein CAWNRLTRADTQYF. Combining the CDR3 with reference TRBV30 and TRBJ2-3 gives the whole variable domain SQTIHQWPATLVQPVGSPLSLECTVEGTSNPNLYWYRQAAGRGLQLLFYSVGIGQISSEVPQNLSASRPQDRQFILSSKKLLLSDSGFYLCAWNRLTRADTQYFGPGTRLTVL.

Of note for this clonotype: A read error may account for a junction end that differs from germline. The rearrangement uses TRBV7-7 and TRBJ1-4, with D possibly TRBD1 on 6 matching bases. Germline CDR1 reads SSHAT; CDR2 reads FNYEAQ (reference sequence). The CDR3 covers 14 residues. In DNA form, the CDR3 reads TGTGCTAGCAGTCCCTACCAGGGGAATGAAAAACTGTTTTTT. This gives the protein CASSPYQGNEKLFF.

This clonotype was counted ten times or more. V and J are TRBV12-3 or TRBV12-4 and TRBJ1-1; TRBD1 is a possible D gene (6 bases). The CDR3 totals 13 residues. With 5 bases removed from V and 7 bases from J, the gap between germline ends came to 14 bases. The CDR3 sequence is CASSTLGQNEAFF. Written as DNA, the CDR3 is TGTGCCAGCAGTACCCTCGGACAGAATGAAGCTTTCTTT.

This clonotype was observed many times. The chain carries TRBV18 and TRBJ2-1; possible D gene TRBD1, 5 bases. CDR1 and CDR2 (germline): KGHSH, LQKENI. There are 12 residues in the CDR3. V shed 2 bases and J shed 12 bases, with 11 bases lying between them. CDR3: CASSPGKTVQFF. The CDR3 DNA reads TGTGCCAGCTCACCAGGGAAGACAGTGCAGTTCTTC.